A single sample is the source of the 20 T cell receptor beta chains below, sequenced in a study of CD8+ T cells in alopecia areata. RNA was extracted and reverse transcribed into cDNA as the sequencing template. Here immunoSEQ multiplex PCR was the method, and the copy in TCRdb shows in-frame clones only, minus some. The profile shows about 69,000 clones, 50% to 75% of them singletons. Material: CD8+ T cells sorted from blood, obtained at week 0. These receptors originate from a human donor with alopecia areata.

The genes are TRBV5-1 and TRBJ2-2; D unclear. Germline V CDR1 and CDR2: SGHRS, YFSETQ. With 3 bases removed from V and 4 bases from J, the gap between germline ends came to 13 bases. The CDR3 is 15 amino acids. The CDR3 DNA reads TGCGCCAGCAGCTCAGGAAGCGCCGGCACCGGGGAGCTGTTTTTT. Amino acid sequence: CASSSGSAGTGELFF.

The rearrangement links TRBV11-1 to TRBJ1-6; the D is unclear. CDR1 SGHAT and CDR2 FQDESV come from the germline V gene (reference sequence). V was shortened by 5 bases and J by 11 bases, with 10 bases between the two germline ends. The CDR3 length is 12 residues. CDR3 coding DNA: TGTGCCAGCAGCGATGTCACTCCACCCCTCCACTTT. It translates to CASSDVTPPLHF.

The J gene is TRBJ2-5, the V gene TRBV6-5; D is possibly TRBD2 (5 bases). Germline values: CDR1 MNHEY, CDR2 SVGAGI. Trimming shortened V by 0 bases and J by 3 bases, and 11 bases separated the two germline ends. The CDR3 spans 15 residues. CDR3 in amino acids: CASSYSFPGKETQYF. In nucleotides, the CDR3 is TGTGCCAGCAGTTACTCTTTTCCCGGGAAAGAGACCCAGTACTTC.

This chain uses TRBV29-1 with TRBJ2-3, with TRBD1 matching over 9 bases. The CDR3 is 16 residues long. V dropped 1 base and J dropped 2; count of bases not matched to a gene: 7. CDR1 and CDR2 from the germline V gene are SQVTM and ANQGSEA. The CDR3 sequence: CSVEGSDRGDTDTQYF. CDR3 DNA: TGCAGCGTTGAAGGGTCCGACAGGGGGGACACAGATACGCAGTATTTT.

V usage is TRBV7-9 and J usage is TRBJ1-2; no firm D call. V was trimmed by 1 base and J by 3 bases, leaving 12 bases between them. This CDR3 region has 15 residues. Germline CDR1 reads SEHNR; CDR2 reads FQNEAQ (reference sequence). The CDR3 region is CASSLVGQTYYGYTF. CDR3 nucleotide sequence: TGTGCCAGCAGCTTAGTAGGCCAGACATACTATGGCTACACCTTC.

CDR3 amino acids: CSVGAVMNTEAFF. Here the CDR3 DNA reads TGCAGCGTTGGGGCAGTGATGAACACTGAAGCTTTCTTT. V gene TRBV29-1 combines with J gene TRBJ1-1; D gene unclear. The V gene's germline CDR1 is SQVTM and CDR2 ANQGSEA. Trimming left V 4 bases short and J 0 bases short, with 9 bases between. The CDR3 is made up of 13 amino acids.

A few counts support this clone. This chain connects TRBV30 to TRBJ1-2; 8 nucleotides agree with TRBD1. The germline V gene has CDR1 GTSNPN and CDR2 SVGIG (reference sequence). The CDR3 length is 15 residues. V trimming: 8 bases; J trimming: 0 bases; junction bases outside the gene matches: 11. CDR3 sequence reads: CARLDRVASNYGYTF. CDR3 in DNA: TGTGCCCGCCTGGACAGGGTCGCCTCTAACTATGGCTACACCTTC. Using reference TRBV30 and TRBJ1-2 for the parts outside the CDR3, the full variable domain is SQTIHQWPATLVQPVGSPLSLECTVEGTSNPNLYWYRQAAGRGLQLLFYSVGIGQISSEVPQNLSASRPQDRQFILSSKKLLLSDSGFYLCARLDRVASNYGYTFGSGTRLTVV.

The gene calls are TRBV29-1 and TRBJ1-1, with 7 bases that match TRBD1. This CDR3 has 12 amino acids. Germline V gene lookup returns CDR1 SQVTM and CDR2 ANQGSEA. V lost 5 bases and J lost 3; bases outside the gene matches: 3. This CDR3 reads CSVHTGDTEAFF. CDR3 nucleotide sequence: TGCAGCGTTCATACAGGGGACACTGAAGCTTTCTTT.

This clone was recorded once. The V gene is TRBV20-1, the J gene TRBJ1-1; no clear D. This CDR3 comprises 10 residues. V lost 4 bases and J 5 bases, leaving 5 bases between the germline ends. Germline CDR1 and CDR2: DFQATT and SNEGSKA (reference sequence). CDR3 sequence reads: CSAIVTEAFF. CDR3 DNA sequence: TGCAGTGCTATAGTAACTGAAGCTTTCTTT.

The chain links TRBV30 to TRBJ1-1, with D unresolved. CDR1 is GTSNPN, CDR2 SVGIG, per germline (reference sequence). This CDR3 region has 11 residues. The V end was cut by 5 bases, the J end by 7 bases, with 11 bases between. This CDR3 is CAWGEDREAFF. The CDR3 DNA reads as TGTGCCTGGGGAGAGGACCGTGAAGCTTTCTTT.

This clone was picked up a small number of times. The chain couples TRBV5-1 to TRBJ2-7; perhaps D is TRBD1 or TRBD2 (6 bases each). Germline CDR1 is SGHRS and CDR2 is YFSETQ. This CDR3 has 18 amino acids. Trimming cost V 3 bases and J 2 bases, with 24 bases left between them. The CDR3 DNA follows: TGCGCCAGCAGCTCCGGCGGACTAAGACAGGAGTGGGCCTACGAGCAGTACTTC. This gives the protein CASSSGGLRQEWAYEQYF.

At least ten counts were recorded for this clone. J is TRBJ1-5 and V is TRBV28, with D possibly TRBD1 on 5 matching bases. This CDR3 has 16 residues. V shed 11 bases and J shed 4 bases, with 24 bases lying between them. Germline CDR1 reads MDHEN; CDR2 reads SYDVKM. DNA for the CDR3: TGTGCCGCCACCGGGGGGAGCCCAGAGGGAAATCAGCCCCAGCATTTT. It codes for CAATGGSPEGNQPQHF.

CDR3 coding DNA: TGCGCCAGCAGCTTGGAGGGACTAGGGGTGGATACGCAGTATTTT. Translating it yields CASSLEGLGVDTQYF. This chain uses TRBV5-1 with TRBJ2-3, with 8 bases lining up with TRBD2. The trim removed 0 bases at V and 6 bases at J, leaving 6 bases unmatched. This CDR3 region has 15 residues. CDR1 and CDR2 (germline): SGHRS, YFSETQ.

The chain uses TRBV2 and TRBJ2-7; the D is unclear. CDR1 and CDR2 (germline): SNHLY, FYNNEI. V was shortened by 8 bases and J by 1 base, with 12 bases between the two germline ends. The CDR3 runs 13 residues. This chain's CDR3 is CASGEPPSYEQYF. The DNA of the CDR3 is TGTGCCAGCGGGGAACCCCCATCCTACGAGCAGTACTTC. The full variable domain, rest sourced from reference TRBV2 and TRBJ2-7, is EPEVTQTPSHQVTQMGQEVILRCVPISNHLYFYWYRQILGQKVEFLVSFYNNEISEKSEIFDDQFSVERPDGSNFTLKIRSTKLEDSAMYFCASGEPPSYEQYFGPGTRLTVT.

The V call is TRBV5-1, the J call TRBJ2-5, with D maybe TRBD2 (6 bases). Germline V gene sequence: CDR1 SGHRS, CDR2 YFSETQ. Trimming shortened V by 4 bases and J by 7 bases, and 20 bases separated the two germline ends. This CDR3 spans 15 amino acids. CDR3 DNA: TGCGCCAGCAGCGCCGAGTCTCCGTACGGGGGGACCCAGTACTTC. Its translation: CASSAESPYGGTQYF.

V gene TRBV6-5 combines with J gene TRBJ2-7, with a possible D match to TRBD2 (5 bases). Germline V gene sequence: CDR1 MNHEY, CDR2 SVGAGI. V shed 0 bases and J shed 2 bases, with 14 bases lying between them. This CDR3 comprises 16 residues. The CDR3 DNA follows: TGTGCCAGCAGTTACTCGAGAGGGAACATTCCCTACGAGCAGTACTTC. It is translated as CASSYSRGNIPYEQYF.

The V and J genes are TRBV7-9 and TRBJ2-7; 14 nucleotides match TRBD2. The CDR3 is made up of 16 amino acids. The ends lost 5 bases at V and 0 bases at J; junction bases unmatched: 3. Germline V gene sequence: CDR1 SEHNR, CDR2 FQNEAQ (reference sequence). In DNA, the CDR3 is TGTGCCAGCAGCGGGGGACTAGCGGGAGTCTCCTACGAGCAGTACTTC. It translates to CASSGGLAGVSYEQYF.

The chain combines TRBV27 with TRBJ1-5; D call uncertain. The CDR3 is 14 residues long. Per the germline V gene, CDR1 is MNHEY and CDR2 is SMNVEV (reference sequence). Trimming cost V 2 bases and J 3 bases, with 8 bases left between them. The CDR3 coding sequence is TGTGCCAGCAGTTTACAAGGGTTCAATCAGCCCCAGCATTTT. This gives the protein CASSLQGFNQPQHF.

This clone was detected a few times. The genes are TRBV29-1 and TRBJ1-2, with TRBD1 as a possible D gene (5 bases). Between the trimmed V and J ends, which lost 4 bases and 3 bases, there was a span of 9 bases. CDR3 length: 12 residues. Germline-derived CDR1 and CDR2 are SQVTM and ANQGSEA. The CDR3 DNA is TGCAGCGTTGTTTGGGGGGACTATGGCTACACCTTC. Protein product: CSVVWGDYGYTF.

The chain employs TRBV5-4 and TRBJ2-3; TRBD2 might be the D (6 bases). This CDR3 region has 14 residues. Trimming cost V 2 bases and J 4 bases, with 11 bases left between them. Germline values: CDR1 SGHNT, CDR2 YYREEE (reference sequence). The DNA of the CDR3 is TGTGCCAGCAGCTTCTCGGAGGGTTCAGATACGCAGTATTTT. This sequence encodes CASSFSEGSDTQYF.